Following are 29 T cell receptor beta chains from one sample sequenced in a study of T-cell reconstitution after alpha-beta-depleted transplantation in children. The TCRbeta library was prepared with unique molecular identifiers. TCRdb reanalysed the PCR reads using MiXCR and keeps one entry per CDR3 protein. The sample records approximately 250,000 distinct CDR3 sequences, approximately 9.9% being singletons. Sequenced material: PBMCs from the stem cell graft donor, taken from the stem cell graft. These receptors were taken from a human donor who donated a stem cell graft to a child with SCID.

This clonotype was observed many times. The chain recombines TRBV18 with TRBJ2-3, with D maybe TRBD1 (7 bases). The ends were cut back, 2 bases at V and 2 bases at J, with 14 bases in the middle. Germline CDR1 and CDR2: KGHSH and LQKENI. The CDR3 sequence is 16 residues long. This CDR3 reads CASSPKGADYTDTQYF. In DNA, the CDR3 is TGTGCCAGCTCACCAAAGGGGGCGGACTACACAGATACGCAGTATTTT.

This clonotype was seen repeatedly, ten times or more. The V gene is TRBV7-2, the J gene TRBJ1-5; D is possibly TRBD1 (6 bases). The CDR3 contains 15 residues. Trimming took off 3 bases at V and 5 bases at J, with 14 bases between the two ends. Germline values: CDR1 SGHTA, CDR2 FQGNSA. Written as DNA, the CDR3 is TGTGCCAGCAGCTTGACGCCGGACAGTCATCAGCCCCAGCATTTT. Translation: CASSLTPDSHQPQHF. Full variable domain (missing parts from reference TRBV7-2 and TRBJ1-5): GAGVSQSPSNKVTEKGKDVELRCDPISGHTALYWYRQSLGQGLEFLIYFQGNSAPDKSGLPSDRFSAERTGGSVSTLTIQRTQQEDSAVYLCASSLTPDSHQPQHFGDGTRLSIL.

Details on this clonotype: This may be a read error: a much more frequent sequence differs by one nucleotide. This chain connects TRBV20-1 to TRBJ2-1; the match to TRBD2 covers 10 bases. The CDR3 is made up of 15 amino acids. The V gene's germline CDR1 is DFQATT and CDR2 SNEGSKA (reference sequence). The CDR3 reads CCATLAGEHSSEQFF. Here the CDR3 DNA reads TGCTGTGCTACCCTAGCGGGGGAGCATTCCAGTGAGCAGTTCTTC.

The chain carries TRBV5-1 and TRBJ1-3; no reliable D call. V lost 0 bases and J 2 bases, leaving 12 bases between the germline ends. Per germline, CDR1 SGHRS and CDR2 YFSETQ. The CDR3 is 16 residues long. Here the CDR3 reads CASSLGQARTGNTIYF. CDR3 coding DNA: TGCGCCAGCAGCTTGGGGCAGGCTCGAACTGGAAACACCATATATTTT.

This clonotype was found many times. The V call is TRBV5-1, the J call TRBJ2-1, with a possible D match to TRBD2 (5 bases). Looked up from germline, CDR1 is SGHRS and CDR2 is YFSETQ. V dropped 1 base and J dropped 9 bases, with 11 bases sitting between them. The CDR3 consists of 13 residues. CDR3 nucleotide sequence: TGCGCCAGCAGCTTGACTCCGGGGAGTGAGCAGTTCTTC. Encoded protein: CASSLTPGSEQFF.

This clonotype was counted at least ten times. The chain combines TRBV20-1 with TRBJ2-5; D is ambiguous. V was trimmed by 2 bases and J by 5 bases, leaving 9 bases between them. The CDR3 spans 12 residues. Per the germline V gene, CDR1 is DFQATT and CDR2 is SNEGSKA (reference sequence). The DNA of the CDR3 is TGCAGTGCTAGACTAGTCGGGGAGACCCAGTACTTC. As protein: CSARLVGETQYF.

This clonotype was detected many times. The rearrangement uses TRBV12-3 or TRBV12-4 and TRBJ2-1; 12 nucleotides match TRBD2. CDR3 length equals 14 residues. J lost 11 bases, V lost 5 bases, and 7 bases had no gene match. CDR3 amino acids: CASSPIGLAGKQFF. Here the CDR3 DNA reads TGTGCCAGCAGTCCCATAGGACTAGCGGGGAAGCAGTTCTTC.

This clonotype has ten or more counts. The V call is TRBV5-6, the J call TRBJ2-6; D remains ambiguous. The V and J ends lost 4 bases and 0 bases respectively, with 11 bases between them. This CDR3 is built from 16 residues. Germline loops: CDR1 SGHDT, CDR2 YYEEEE. CDR3 sequence reads: CASSLRQISGANVLTF. CDR3 nucleotide sequence: TGTGCCAGCAGCCTACGTCAGATCTCTGGGGCCAACGTCCTGACTTTC.

The sample holds many counts of this clonotype. The chain joins TRBV20-1 to TRBJ2-3; D is tentatively TRBD1 or TRBD2 (5 bases each). The CDR3 sequence is 15 residues long. CDR1 and CDR2 (germline): DFQATT, SNEGSKA (reference sequence). Between the trimmed V and J ends, which lost 3 bases and 2 bases, there was a span of 15 bases. The CDR3 region is CSASGRPGPTDTQYF. In nucleotides, the CDR3 is TGCAGTGCTAGTGGGCGACCGGGGCCCACAGATACGCAGTATTTT.

This clonotype was detected ten times or more. The chain carries TRBV24-1 and TRBJ2-3; TRBD2 might be the D (6 bases). Germline loops: CDR1 KGHDR, CDR2 SFDVKD. Trimming cost V 5 bases and J 4 bases, with 18 bases left between them. CDR3 size: 16 residues. The CDR3 here is CATSGRGPLGADTQYF. In nucleotides, the CDR3 is TGTGCCACCAGTGGGCGGGGCCCCCTGGGTGCAGATACGCAGTATTTT.

This clonotype has only a few counts. This chain connects TRBV2 to TRBJ2-5; TRBD1 matches at 8 bases. The junction had 5 bases not matched to a gene; V was cut back by 7 bases and J by 1 base. The germline V gene encodes CDR1 SNHLY and CDR2 FYNNEI. The CDR3 sequence is 14 residues long. The CDR3 sequence: CASTQTGAQETQYF. Here the CDR3 DNA reads TGTGCCAGCACCCAGACAGGGGCCCAAGAGACCCAGTACTTC. The whole variable domain, remainder taken from reference TRBV2 and TRBJ2-5, is EPEVTQTPSHQVTQMGQEVILRCVPISNHLYFYWYRQILGQKVEFLVSFYNNEISEKSEIFDDQFSVERPDGSNFTLKIRSTKLEDSAMYFCASTQTGAQETQYFGPGTRLLVL.

This clonotype was observed many times. The genes are TRBV24-1 and TRBJ1-5, with TRBD1 matching 7 bases. Germline trimming cut 5 bases from V and 3 bases from J; bases unmatched to any gene: 9. Germline-derived CDR1 and CDR2 are KGHDR and SFDVKD. The CDR3 loop spans 16 amino acids. The CDR3 here is CATSAPDRPANQPQHF. The CDR3 DNA reads as TGTGCCACCAGTGCTCCGGACAGGCCGGCCAATCAGCCCCAGCATTTT.

At least ten counts were recorded for this clonotype. The chain combines TRBV18 with TRBJ2-3; D is undetermined. The CDR3 has 13 amino acids. The V end lost 3 bases, the J end lost 4 bases, and 8 bases lay between the germline ends. The germline gives CDR1 KGHSH, CDR2 LQKENI. CDR3 in DNA: TGTGCCAGCTCACCTCCAGAGCCAGATACGCAGTATTTT. Its protein is CASSPPEPDTQYF.

This clonotype was recorded at least ten times. V usage is TRBV6-2 or TRBV6-3 and J usage is TRBJ2-2; D could derive from TRBD1 or TRBD2 (6 bases each). CDR3 size: 15 residues. V lost 2 bases to trimming and J lost 6 bases, with 13 bases between them. Per germline, CDR1 MNHEY and CDR2 SVGEGT. The DNA for the CDR3 is TGTGCCAGCAGTTACCGGGGGTCAGGGGCCGGGGAGCTGTTTTTT. Its protein product is CASSYRGSGAGELFF.

This clonotype was detected ten times or more. J is TRBJ1-1 and V is TRBV5-1; D is uncertain. V was clipped by 6 bases and J by 0 bases, with 9 bases between them. Germline-derived CDR1 and CDR2 are SGHRS and YFSETQ. This CDR3 is built from 13 residues. The CDR3 sequence: CASKRLLNTEAFF. Written as DNA, the CDR3 is TGCGCCAGCAAACGTCTCTTGAACACTGAAGCTTTCTTT.

As for this clonotype: A much larger clone differs by one base, so this may be a read error. The chain links TRBV7-2 to TRBJ1-1; D may be TRBD1 (6 bases). V was shortened by 5 bases and J by 10 bases, with 17 bases between the two germline ends. This CDR3 spans 13 amino acids. CDR1 is SGHTA and CDR2 is FQGNSA in the germline V gene. This chain's CDR3 is CASSPGGPRAAFF. In DNA, the CDR3 is TGTGCCAGCAGCCCCGGGGGGCCAAGGGCAGCTTTCTTT.

V is TRBV10-3 and J is TRBJ1-1; no definite D call. Germline-derived CDR1 and CDR2 are ENHRY and SYGVKD. CDR3 length: 15 amino acids. V was pared by 0 bases and J by 4 bases, with 12 bases between. As DNA, the CDR3 is TGTGCCATCAGTGAGTCTTCAGTAGTTGGCACTGAAGCTTTCTTT. It translates to CAISESSVVGTEAFF.

In this sample, this clonotype turned up many times. The chain combines TRBV5-1 with TRBJ1-3, with D possibly being TRBD1 (5 bases). Germline loops: CDR1 SGHRS, CDR2 YFSETQ. CDR3 length equals 14 residues. V was clipped by 4 bases and J by 2 bases, with 10 bases between them. The CDR3 is CASSTGTAGNTIYF. The CDR3 nucleotides read TGCGCCAGCAGCACCGGGACGGCTGGAAACACCATATATTTT.

This clonotype was detected many times. This chain connects TRBV20-1 to TRBJ1-1, with 8 bases lining up with TRBD1. CDR3 length: 14 residues. With V trimmed by 4 bases and J by 4 bases, 8 bases remained unmatched. Germline loops: CDR1 DFQATT, CDR2 SNEGSKA (reference sequence). CDR3: CSAIPTGVTTEAFF. The CDR3 DNA reads TGCAGTGCTATCCCGACAGGGGTCACCACTGAAGCTTTCTTT.

This clonotype was picked up many times. The chain combines TRBV6-4 with TRBJ1-1, with a weak D call TRBD1 (5 bases). The ends were cut back, 0 bases at V and 4 bases at J, with 9 bases in the middle. The CDR3 is 14 amino acids. Germline V gene sequence: CDR1 MRHNA, CDR2 SNTAGT. The CDR3 coding sequence is TGTGCCAGCAGTGACTCGGGACGGAGCACTGAAGCTTTCTTT. Its protein product is CASSDSGRSTEAFF.

This clonotype was observed at least ten times. This chain uses TRBV5-1 with TRBJ2-1; the D gene is possibly TRBD2 (5 bases). Germline-derived CDR1 and CDR2 are SGHRS and YFSETQ. The length of the CDR3 is 14 residues. Trimming left V 3 bases short and J 4 bases short, with 11 bases between. The CDR3 region is CASSSRTEYNEQFF. The CDR3 bases are TGCGCCAGCAGCTCCAGGACTGAGTACAATGAGCAGTTCTTC.

This clonotype was seen repeatedly, ten times or more. The rearrangement joins TRBV3-1 to TRBJ2-7; D is perhaps TRBD1 (6 bases). Germline lookup yields CDR1 LGHDT and CDR2 YNNKEL (reference sequence). V lost 3 bases to trimming and J lost 5 bases, with 14 bases between them. This CDR3 comprises 14 residues. The CDR3 is CASSHQYRVHEQYF. CDR3 sequence (DNA): TGTGCCAGCAGCCATCAATACAGGGTCCACGAGCAGTACTTC.

This clonotype has a handful of counts. The V and J genes are TRBV12-3 or TRBV12-4 and TRBJ2-7; D ambiguous. Deletions cut 2 bases from V and 6 bases from J, with 8 bases between. CDR3 size: 12 residues. The CDR3 spells CASSLLDIEQYF. The CDR3 DNA reads as TGTGCCAGCAGTTTATTAGATATCGAGCAGTACTTC.

This clonotype was seen many times. The chain joins TRBV12-3 or TRBV12-4 to TRBJ2-7, with unresolved D. The CDR3 spans 13 residues. The V gene lost 3 bases and the J gene lost 2 bases, with 8 bases spanning the gap. For the CDR3, the DNA is TGTGCCAGCAGTTTTCCCGGTCCCTACGAGCAGTACTTC. Amino acids: CASSFPGPYEQYF.

This clonotype was observed at least ten times. The chain links TRBV11-2 to TRBJ2-7; D may be TRBD1 or TRBD2 (7 bases each). CDR1 is SGHAT, CDR2 FQNNGV, per germline. V was cut by 0 bases and J by 6 bases, with 12 bases left in between. This CDR3 region has 14 residues. The CDR3 sequence: CASSLDPGGVEQYF. DNA of the CDR3: TGTGCCAGCAGCTTAGATCCAGGGGGGGTCGAGCAGTACTTC.

This clonotype was detected many times. The chain is built from TRBV7-2 and TRBJ2-4; maybe TRBD2 (6 bases). The CDR3 loop spans 15 amino acids. V lost 4 bases and J 6 bases, leaving 16 bases between the germline ends. Germline V gene sequence: CDR1 SGHTA, CDR2 FQGNSA. CDR3: CASSSVGGVGNIQYF. As DNA, the CDR3 is TGTGCCAGCAGCTCCGTCGGCGGGGTGGGAAACATTCAGTACTTC.

This clonotype was picked up a small number of times. The chain has TRBV6-5 and TRBJ2-1, with D maybe TRBD1 (6 bases). Germline CDR1 and CDR2: MNHEY and SVGAGI. The CDR3 loop spans 14 amino acids. V was trimmed by 3 bases and J by 12 bases, leaving 18 bases between them. CDR3 sequence: CASSYRAKTGGQFF. The CDR3 coding sequence is TGTGCCAGCAGTTATCGAGCAAAGACAGGAGGGCAGTTCTTC.

This clonotype was recorded at least ten times. The chain employs TRBV19 and TRBJ2-1, with a weak D call TRBD1 (6 bases). CDR3 length equals 17 residues. V lost 5 bases and J lost 8, with 25 bases in between. CDR1 LNHDA and CDR2 SQIVND come from the germline V gene (reference sequence). The CDR3 is CASSPAYSWGLRDEQFF. CDR3 DNA sequence: TGTGCCAGTAGTCCGGCTTATAGTTGGGGGCTACGGGATGAGCAGTTCTTC.

This clonotype was observed many times. This rearrangement joins TRBV12-3 or TRBV12-4 to TRBJ2-2; no definite D call. CDR3 length: 14 residues. With 4 bases removed from V and 4 bases from J, the gap between germline ends came to 10 bases. CDR3 residues: CASSSTETTGELFF. In DNA form, the CDR3 reads TGTGCCAGCAGTTCAACTGAGACCACCGGGGAGCTGTTTTTT.